One and the same sample provided the 29 T cell receptor beta chains below, sequenced in a study of blood T cell repertoires in COVID-19. The assay was immunoSEQ multiplex PCR, and TCRdb's table has in-frame clones only and misses some. Altogether about 300,000 clones are present, 85% to 90% being singletons, with the ten largest covering roughly 4.5%. Sequencing was performed on PBMCs or T cells enriched from blood (not recorded which). The origin of the receptors is a man in his thirties or forties who had recovered from COVID-19.

The CDR3 bases are TGTGCCAGCAGCTCGGGACTAGCTAGGGGCGAGCAGTACTTC. It is translated as CASSSGLARGEQYF. The V and J genes are TRBV7-6 and TRBJ2-7, with 9 bases aligning to TRBD2. J lost 6 bases, V lost 4 bases, and 7 bases had no gene match. The CDR3 extends over 14 amino acids. The germline CDR1 and CDR2 sequences are SGHVS and FNYEAQ.

This clone was detected a few times. This sequence joins TRBV7-8 and TRBJ1-4; 9 bases agree with TRBD1. This CDR3 contains 16 residues. The germline gives CDR1 SGHVS, CDR2 FQNEAQ. The V segment lost 2 bases and the J segment 10 bases; nucleotides outside the gene matches: 11. Here the CDR3 reads CASSLREQGAVGKLFF. CDR3 bases: TGTGCCAGCAGCTTACGGGAACAGGGGGCGGTAGGAAAACTGTTTTTT.

The chain recombines TRBV24-1 with TRBJ2-1, with a tentative D call TRBD1 (6 bases). The CDR3 spans 16 residues. The ends were cut back, 3 bases at V and 0 bases at J, with 11 bases in the middle. In germline, CDR1 is KGHDR, CDR2 SFDVKD. DNA for the CDR3: TGTGCCACCAGTGATCCGACAGGTAGCTCCTACAATGAGCAGTTCTTC. Translating it yields CATSDPTGSSYNEQFF.

V usage is TRBV5-4 and J usage is TRBJ2-3, with 7 positions matching TRBD1. Germline loops: CDR1 SGHNT, CDR2 YYREEE (reference sequence). After removal of 5 bases from V and 2 bases from J, the junction contained 8 bases not matched to a gene. The CDR3 contains 15 residues. Written as DNA, the CDR3 is TGTGCCAGCAGGAACAGGGGATCCCTCACAGATACGCAGTATTTT. It yields the protein CASRNRGSLTDTQYF.

V and J are TRBV3-1 (or the pseudogene TRBV3-2) and TRBJ2-3; D perhaps matches TRBD2 (6 bases). V was pared by 5 bases and J by 8 bases, with 17 bases between. This CDR3 is built from 14 residues. CDR1 is LGHDT and CDR2 is YNNKEL in the germline V gene (reference sequence). The CDR3 here is CASSSLSGSVTQYF. As DNA, the CDR3 is TGTGCCAGCAGCTCGTTAAGCGGGTCGGTTACGCAGTATTTT.

The rearrangement uses TRBV29-1 and TRBJ1-1; D is possibly TRBD1 (5 bases). There are 14 residues in the CDR3. Germline CDR1 is SQVTM and CDR2 is ANQGSEA. The V and J ends lost 7 bases and 0 bases respectively, with 15 bases between them. CDR3 nucleotide sequence: TGCAGCGGGGTAGGGGTACTGATGAACACTGAAGCTTTCTTT. It codes for CSGVGVLMNTEAFF.

V gene TRBV18 combines with J gene TRBJ2-7, with D maybe TRBD1 (5 bases). Germline CDR1 reads KGHSH; CDR2 reads LQKENI. The CDR3 sequence is 14 residues long. Between the trimmed V and J ends, which lost 3 bases and 2 bases, there was a span of 11 bases. The CDR3: CASSPGTTAYEQYF. CDR3 DNA: TGTGCCAGCTCACCGGGCACGACAGCCTACGAGCAGTACTTC.

This chain joins TRBV19 and TRBJ2-2; tentative D call: TRBD2 (5 bases). V lost 4 bases and J 6 bases, leaving 15 bases between the germline ends. In germline, CDR1 is LNHDA, CDR2 SQIVND (reference sequence). This CDR3 region has 15 residues. CDR3 nucleotides: TGTGCCAGTAGTACCGGACTCCCAGAGGCCGGGGAGCTGTTTTTT. As protein: CASSTGLPEAGELFF.

The chain recombines TRBV27 with TRBJ2-1; a weak D match, TRBD2 (5 bases). Trimming stripped 3 bases from V and 0 bases from J, with 12 bases between. The CDR3 is 16 amino acids. Germline-derived CDR1 and CDR2 are MNHEY and SMNVEV (reference sequence). The CDR3 is CASSLVTGVSYNEQFF. CDR3 bases: TGTGCCAGCAGTTTGGTCACCGGGGTCTCCTACAATGAGCAGTTCTTC.

This chain links TRBV6-2 or TRBV6-3 with TRBJ1-2; 11 nucleotides agree with TRBD1. CDR1 MNHEY and CDR2 SVGEGT come from the germline V gene. Losses at the gene ends were 2 bases for V and 3 bases for J; bases not matched to a gene: 11. The CDR3 extends over 18 amino acids. CDR3 coding DNA: TGTGCCAGCAGTTACCCACCCGGGACAGGGGGGGTGGACTATGGCTACACCTTC. This sequence encodes CASSYPPGTGGVDYGYTF.

This clone appeared a single time. This chain uses TRBV5-8 with TRBJ2-3; D unresolved. The CDR3 is made up of 13 amino acids. V lost 1 base to trimming and J lost 2 bases, with 5 bases between them. In germline, CDR1 is SGHTS, CDR2 YDEGEE. CDR3 nucleotide sequence: TGTGCCAGCAGCTTGATCCTCACAGATACGCAGTATTTT. This codes for CASSLILTDTQYF.

The J gene is TRBJ2-5, the V gene TRBV19, with TRBD1 matching over 7 bases. CDR3 length equals 16 residues. Germline V gene sequence: CDR1 LNHDA, CDR2 SQIVND (reference sequence). Germline trimming cut 5 bases from V and 0 bases from J; bases unmatched to any gene: 9. The CDR3 spells CASSSTRDRHQETQYF. CDR3 coding DNA: TGTGCCAGTAGTTCTACCCGGGACAGACACCAAGAGACCCAGTACTTC.

This chain connects TRBV5-1 to TRBJ2-1, with TRBD2 matching over 11 bases. The CDR3 runs to 15 residues. Trimming cost V 4 bases and J 4 bases; bases outside gene matches: 4. CDR1 and CDR2 (germline): SGHRS, YFSETQ. This chain's CDR3 is CASSPGTSGYNEQFF. The DNA for the CDR3 is TGCGCCAGCAGCCCGGGGACTAGCGGATACAATGAGCAGTTCTTC.

This chain connects TRBV7-2 to TRBJ1-1; D is perhaps TRBD1 (6 bases). Germline CDR1 reads SGHTA; CDR2 reads FQGNSA. The CDR3 length is 15 residues. V lost 4 bases, J lost 5 bases, and 17 bases lay in between. The CDR3 region is CASSSLTGIGTEAFF. Written as DNA, the CDR3 is TGTGCCAGCAGCTCACTGACAGGAATCGGAACTGAAGCTTTCTTT.

The V call is TRBV9, the J call TRBJ1-2; D is unresolved. This CDR3 is 14 amino acids long. Per the germline V gene, CDR1 is SGDLS and CDR2 is YYNGEE. Trimming took off 0 bases at V and 2 bases at J, with 8 bases between the two ends. For the CDR3, the DNA is TGTGCCAGCAGCGTAGTGGGGAGGAACTATGGCTACACCTTC. It codes for CASSVVGRNYGYTF.

The chain carries TRBV27 and TRBJ2-2; the D is unclear. V was shortened by 3 bases and J by 5 bases, with 4 bases between the two germline ends. The germline V gene encodes CDR1 MNHEY and CDR2 SMNVEV (reference sequence). The CDR3 extends over 12 amino acids. CDR3 protein: CASSFSTGELFF. CDR3 coding DNA: TGTGCCAGCAGTTTTAGTACCGGGGAGCTGTTTTTT.

This chain uses TRBV11-3 with TRBJ1-1; 7 bases match TRBD1. Germline V gene lookup returns CDR1 SGHNT and CDR2 YENEEA. The CDR3 is 14 residues long. After removal of 6 bases from V and 6 bases from J, the junction contained 10 bases not matched to a gene. CDR3 loop: CASRRDSRGAEAFF. The CDR3 DNA follows: TGTGCCAGCAGGCGGGACAGCCGAGGGGCTGAAGCTTTCTTT.

The chain has TRBV5-1 and TRBJ1-6; TRBD1 matches at 10 bases. CDR1 is SGHRS and CDR2 is YFSETQ in the germline V gene. There are 14 residues in the CDR3. The V segment lost 4 bases and the J segment 7 bases; nucleotides outside the gene matches: 2. CDR3 in DNA: TGCGCCAGCAGCCGACAGGGGGCCAATTCACCCCTCCACTTT. Translation gives CASSRQGANSPLHF.

V and J are TRBV15 and TRBJ1-4; D gene ambiguous. Trimming removed 0 bases at V and 5 bases at J, with 10 bases between. CDR3 length equals 15 residues. The germline CDR1 and CDR2 sequences are LNHNV and YYDKDF (reference sequence). The CDR3 sequence is CATSRDPRRNEKLFF. DNA of the CDR3: TGTGCCACCAGCAGAGACCCCAGGAGGAATGAAAAACTGTTTTTT.

The CDR3 here is CASSASDKSYEQYF. The CDR3 DNA follows: TGTGCCAGCAGCGCCTCGGACAAGTCCTACGAGCAGTACTTC. The rearrangement uses TRBV5-4 and TRBJ2-7, with D maybe TRBD1 (5 bases). From germline, CDR1 is SGHNT and CDR2 YYREEE (reference sequence). Trimming took off 4 bases at V and 1 base at J, with 12 bases between the two ends. The CDR3 loop spans 14 amino acids. Together with reference TRBV5-4 and TRBJ2-7, the CDR3 gives the full variable domain: ETGVTQSPTHLIKTRGQQVTLRCSSQSGHNTVSWYQQALGQGPQFIFQYYREEENGRGNFPPRFSGLQFPNYSSELNVNALELDDSALYLCASSASDKSYEQYFGPGTRLTVT.

The chain recombines TRBV7-9 with TRBJ2-7, with 8 positions matching TRBD2. The CDR3 consists of 15 residues. CDR1 SEHNR and CDR2 FQNEAQ come from the germline V gene (reference sequence). The V gene end was trimmed by 5 bases and the J gene end by 7 bases; junction bases not matched to a gene: 13. The CDR3 spells CASSPGAGEVREQYF. CDR3 in DNA: TGTGCCAGCAGCCCCGGAGCGGGAGAGGTGAGGGAGCAGTACTTC.

This clone came up once. The chain uses TRBV28 and TRBJ1-2; no clear D gene. With 5 bases removed from V and 2 bases from J, the gap between germline ends came to 6 bases. CDR1 is MDHEN and CDR2 is SYDVKM in the germline V gene. The CDR3 sequence is 12 residues long. The CDR3: CASSEINYGYTF. Written as DNA, the CDR3 is TGTGCCAGCAGTGAGATAAACTATGGCTACACCTTC.

In this sample, this clone turned up once. The chain is built from TRBV14 and TRBJ2-7; 7 nucleotides agree with TRBD2. The germline V gene encodes CDR1 SGHDN and CDR2 FVKESK. The CDR3 covers 16 residues. The junction had 8 bases not matched to a gene; V was cut back by 1 base and J by 2 bases. CDR3 bases: TGTGCCAGCAGCCAAGTGGGAGGGAAGCGGGCCTACGAGCAGTACTTC. Amino acid sequence: CASSQVGGKRAYEQYF.

The chain has TRBV28 and TRBJ1-4, with TRBD1 matching over 10 bases. The germline V gene has CDR1 MDHEN and CDR2 SYDVKM. This CDR3 spans 17 amino acids. V dropped 3 bases and J dropped 8; count of bases not matched to a gene: 12. The CDR3 region has the DNA TGTGCCAGCAGTTTGGGGACAGGGGACGGCTTGTACGAAAAACTGTTTTTT. Translated, it gives CASSLGTGDGLYEKLFF.

This chain joins TRBV4-1 and TRBJ1-4; D might be TRBD1 (5 bases). V shed 0 bases and J shed 11 bases, with 19 bases lying between them. CDR1 MGHRA and CDR2 YSYEKL come from the germline V gene. The CDR3 totals 16 residues. The CDR3 region is CASSQERDIRQGKLFF. The CDR3 bases are TGCGCCAGCAGCCAAGAACGCGATATCCGGCAGGGTAAACTGTTTTTT.

The genes are TRBV6-5 and TRBJ2-2; possibly TRBD1 for D (6 bases). Germline V gene lookup returns CDR1 MNHEY and CDR2 SVGAGI. CDR3 size: 15 residues. V lost 2 bases to trimming and J lost 4 bases, with 11 bases between them. The CDR3 bases are TGTGCCAGCAGTTACCAAGGGGGTGCCACCGGGGAGCTGTTTTTT. Amino acid sequence: CASSYQGGATGELFF.

This chain links TRBV30 with TRBJ2-3; D may be TRBD2 (5 bases). CDR3 length equals 14 residues. The germline V and J ends were trimmed by 0 bases and 2 bases, with 9 bases remaining between them. The germline V gene encodes CDR1 GTSNPN and CDR2 SVGIG (reference sequence). In nucleotides, the CDR3 is TGTGCCTGGAGTGTAGAGGGTTTCACAGATACGCAGTATTTT. It translates to CAWSVEGFTDTQYF.

The chain couples TRBV7-9 to TRBJ1-3; D ambiguous. V lost 2 bases and J 4 bases, leaving 18 bases between the germline ends. CDR1 is SEHNR and CDR2 is FQNEAQ in the germline V gene (reference sequence). This CDR3 is 17 amino acids long. The DNA of the CDR3 is TGTGCCAGCAGCTTATTTTTCTCCGGGGAGAAGGGAAACACCATATATTTT. Protein: CASSLFFSGEKGNTIYF.

The V gene is TRBV20-1, the J gene TRBJ1-6; D may be TRBD1 (5 bases). With 3 bases removed from V and 6 bases from J, the gap between germline ends came to 24 bases. The CDR3 covers 18 residues. CDR1 and CDR2 from the germline V gene are DFQATT and SNEGSKA (reference sequence). CDR3 loop: CSASGSPWAQGSNSPLHF. The CDR3, as DNA: TGCAGTGCTAGTGGATCCCCATGGGCCCAGGGAAGTAATTCACCCCTCCACTTT.